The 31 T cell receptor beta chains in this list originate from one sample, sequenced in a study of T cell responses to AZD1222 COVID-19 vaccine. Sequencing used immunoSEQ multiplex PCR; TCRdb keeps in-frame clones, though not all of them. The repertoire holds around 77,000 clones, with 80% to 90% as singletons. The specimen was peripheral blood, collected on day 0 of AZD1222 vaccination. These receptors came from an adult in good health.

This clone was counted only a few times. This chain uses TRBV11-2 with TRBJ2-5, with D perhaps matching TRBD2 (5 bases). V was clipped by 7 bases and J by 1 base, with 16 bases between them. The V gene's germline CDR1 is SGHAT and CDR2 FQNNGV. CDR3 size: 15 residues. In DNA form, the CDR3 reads TGTGCCAGCACAAGAGGAGACTACCTCCAAGAGACCCAGTACTTC. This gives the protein CASTRGDYLQETQYF.

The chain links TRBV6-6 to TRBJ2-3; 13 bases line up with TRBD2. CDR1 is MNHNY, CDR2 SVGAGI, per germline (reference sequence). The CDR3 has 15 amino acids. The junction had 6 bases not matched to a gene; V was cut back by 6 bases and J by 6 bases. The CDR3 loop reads CASSRLAGGPDTQYF. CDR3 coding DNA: TGTGCCAGCAGCAGACTAGCGGGGGGACCGGATACGCAGTATTTT.

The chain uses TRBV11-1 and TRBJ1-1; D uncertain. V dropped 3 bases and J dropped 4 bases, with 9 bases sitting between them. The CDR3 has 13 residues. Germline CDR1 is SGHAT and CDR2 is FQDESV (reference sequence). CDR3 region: CASSLGAGTEAFF. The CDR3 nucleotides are TGTGCCAGCAGCTTGGGTGCTGGCACTGAAGCTTTCTTT. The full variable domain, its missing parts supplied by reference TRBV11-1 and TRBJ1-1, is EAEVAQSPRYKITEKSQAVAFWCDPISGHATLYWYRQILGQGPELLVQFQDESVVDDSQLPKDRFSAERLKGVDSTLKIQPAELGDSAMYLCASSLGAGTEAFFGQGTRLTVV.

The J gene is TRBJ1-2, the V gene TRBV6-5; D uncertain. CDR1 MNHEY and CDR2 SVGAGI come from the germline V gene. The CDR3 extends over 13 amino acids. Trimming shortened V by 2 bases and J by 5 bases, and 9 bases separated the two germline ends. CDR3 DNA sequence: TGTGCCAGCAGTTACACGCCAGTTTATGGCTACACCTTC. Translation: CASSYTPVYGYTF.

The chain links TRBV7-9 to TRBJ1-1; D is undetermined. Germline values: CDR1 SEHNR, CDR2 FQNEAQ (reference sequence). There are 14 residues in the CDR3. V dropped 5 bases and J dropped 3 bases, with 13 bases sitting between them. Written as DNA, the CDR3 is TGTGCCAGCAGCGCCCGGGCAGCCGACACTGAAGCTTTCTTT. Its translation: CASSARAADTEAFF.

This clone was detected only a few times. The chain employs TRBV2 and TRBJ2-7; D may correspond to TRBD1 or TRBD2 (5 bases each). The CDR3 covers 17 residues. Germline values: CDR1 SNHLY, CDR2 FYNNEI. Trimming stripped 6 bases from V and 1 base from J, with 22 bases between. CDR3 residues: CASSGPRGRSFSYEQYF. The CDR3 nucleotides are TGTGCCAGCAGCGGACCCCGGGGACGGTCCTTTTCCTACGAGCAGTACTTC.

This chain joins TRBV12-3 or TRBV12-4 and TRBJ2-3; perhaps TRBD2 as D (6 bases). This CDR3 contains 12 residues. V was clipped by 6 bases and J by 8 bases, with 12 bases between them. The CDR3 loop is CASSLRGSTQYF. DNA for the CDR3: TGTGCCAGCAGCCTTCGGGGGAGTACGCAGTATTTT.

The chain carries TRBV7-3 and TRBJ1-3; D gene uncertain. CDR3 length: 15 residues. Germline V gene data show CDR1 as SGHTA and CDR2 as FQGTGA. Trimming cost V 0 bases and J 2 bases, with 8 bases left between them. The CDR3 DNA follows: TGTGCCAGCAGCTTAACCGGGCAGCCTGGAAACACCATATATTTT. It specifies CASSLTGQPGNTIYF.

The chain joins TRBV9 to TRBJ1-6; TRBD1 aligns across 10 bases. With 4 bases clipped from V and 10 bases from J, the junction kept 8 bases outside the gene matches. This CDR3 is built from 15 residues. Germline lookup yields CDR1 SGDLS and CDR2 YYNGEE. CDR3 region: CASSSQGQGESPLHF. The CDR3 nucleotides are TGTGCCAGCAGCTCGCAAGGACAGGGGGAGTCACCCCTCCACTTT.

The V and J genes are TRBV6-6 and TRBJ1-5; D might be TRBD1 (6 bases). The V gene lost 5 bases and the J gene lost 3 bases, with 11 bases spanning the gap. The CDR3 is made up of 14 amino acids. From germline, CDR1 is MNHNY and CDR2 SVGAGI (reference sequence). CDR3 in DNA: TGTGCCAGCAGTCATACAGGGTTCAATCAGCCCCAGCATTTT. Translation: CASSHTGFNQPQHF.

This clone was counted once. CDR3 in amino acids: CSVTTLEGGQPQHF. CDR3 DNA sequence: TGCAGCGTAACTACCCTAGAAGGGGGCCAGCCCCAGCATTTT. The chain has TRBV29-1 and TRBJ1-5, with 7 bases matching TRBD1. The CDR3 loop spans 14 amino acids. Germline assignment: CDR1 SQVTM and CDR2 ANQGSEA. Trimming took 6 bases from V and 7 from J; bases not matched to a gene: 12.

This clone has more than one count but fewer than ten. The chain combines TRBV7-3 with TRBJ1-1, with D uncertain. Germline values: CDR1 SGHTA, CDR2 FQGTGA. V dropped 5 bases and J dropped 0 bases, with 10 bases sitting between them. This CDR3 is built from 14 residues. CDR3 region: CASSPTTVNTEAFF. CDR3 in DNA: TGTGCCAGCAGCCCAACTACAGTGAACACTGAAGCTTTCTTT.

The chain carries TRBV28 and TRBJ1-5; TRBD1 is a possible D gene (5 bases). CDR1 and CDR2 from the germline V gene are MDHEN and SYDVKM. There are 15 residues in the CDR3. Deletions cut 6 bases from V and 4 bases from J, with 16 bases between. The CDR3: CASRPPGFLNQPQHF. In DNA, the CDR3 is TGTGCCAGCAGACCCCCAGGGTTTTTGAATCAGCCCCAGCATTTT. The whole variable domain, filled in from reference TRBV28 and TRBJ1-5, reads DVKVTQSSRYLVKRTGEKVFLECVQDMDHENMFWYRQDPGLGLRLIYFSYDVKMKEKGDIPEGYSVSREKKERFSLILESASTNQTSMYLCASRPPGFLNQPQHFGDGTRLSIL.

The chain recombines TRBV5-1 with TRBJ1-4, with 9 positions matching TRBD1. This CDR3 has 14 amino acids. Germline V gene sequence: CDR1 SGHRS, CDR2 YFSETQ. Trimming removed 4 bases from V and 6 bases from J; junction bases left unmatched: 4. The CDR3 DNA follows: TGCGCCAGCAGCCCGGGACAGGGAGATGAAAAACTGTTTTTT. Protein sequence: CASSPGQGDEKLFF.

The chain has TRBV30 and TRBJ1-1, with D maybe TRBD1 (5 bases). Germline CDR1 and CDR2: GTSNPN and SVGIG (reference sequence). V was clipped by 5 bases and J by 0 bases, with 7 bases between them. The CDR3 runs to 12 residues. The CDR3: CAWGRVNTEAFF. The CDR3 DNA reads TGTGCCTGGGGCAGGGTGAACACTGAAGCTTTCTTT. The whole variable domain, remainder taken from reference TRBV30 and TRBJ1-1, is SQTIHQWPATLVQPVGSPLSLECTVEGTSNPNLYWYRQAAGRGLQLLFYSVGIGQISSEVPQNLSASRPQDRQFILSSKKLLLSDSGFYLCAWGRVNTEAFFGQGTRLTVV.

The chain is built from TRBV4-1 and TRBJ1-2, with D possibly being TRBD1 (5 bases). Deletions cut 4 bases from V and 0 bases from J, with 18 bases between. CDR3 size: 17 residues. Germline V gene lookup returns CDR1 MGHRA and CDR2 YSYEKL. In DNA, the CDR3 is TGCGCCAGCAGCCCACATGGTTTCAGGGAGACTAACTATGGCTACACCTTC. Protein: CASSPHGFRETNYGYTF.

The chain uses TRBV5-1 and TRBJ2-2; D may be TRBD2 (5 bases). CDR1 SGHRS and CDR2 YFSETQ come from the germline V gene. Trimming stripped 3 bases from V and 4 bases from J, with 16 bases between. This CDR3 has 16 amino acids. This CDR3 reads CASSSTKHRLTGELFF. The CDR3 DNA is TGCGCCAGCAGCTCGACTAAACACCGACTCACCGGGGAGCTGTTTTTT.

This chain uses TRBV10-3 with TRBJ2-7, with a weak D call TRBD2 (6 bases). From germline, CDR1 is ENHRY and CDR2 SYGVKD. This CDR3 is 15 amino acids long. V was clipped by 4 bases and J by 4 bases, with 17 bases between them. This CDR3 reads CAISVRDSPPYEQYF. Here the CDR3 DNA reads TGTGCCATCAGTGTTCGGGACTCCCCCCCTTACGAGCAGTACTTC.

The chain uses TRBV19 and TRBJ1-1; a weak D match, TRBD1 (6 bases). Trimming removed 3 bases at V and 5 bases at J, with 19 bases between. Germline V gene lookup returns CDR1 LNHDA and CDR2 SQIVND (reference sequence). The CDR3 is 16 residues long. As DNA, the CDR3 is TGTGCCAGTAGTATGCGGACAGCCCTAAAGGTGACTGAAGCTTTCTTT. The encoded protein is CASSMRTALKVTEAFF.

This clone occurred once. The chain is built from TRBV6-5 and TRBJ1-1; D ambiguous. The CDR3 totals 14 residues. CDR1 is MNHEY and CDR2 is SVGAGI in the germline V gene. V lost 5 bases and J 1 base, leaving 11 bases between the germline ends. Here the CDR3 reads CASSPFDGNTEAFF. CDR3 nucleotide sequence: TGTGCCAGCAGTCCCTTTGATGGGAACACTGAAGCTTTCTTT.

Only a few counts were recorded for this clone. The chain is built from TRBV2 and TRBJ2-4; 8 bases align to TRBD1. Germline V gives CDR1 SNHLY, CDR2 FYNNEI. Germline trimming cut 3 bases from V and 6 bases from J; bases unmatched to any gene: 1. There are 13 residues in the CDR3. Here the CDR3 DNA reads TGTGCCAGCAGTGACGGACAGGGAAACATTCAGTACTTC. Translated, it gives CASSDGQGNIQYF.

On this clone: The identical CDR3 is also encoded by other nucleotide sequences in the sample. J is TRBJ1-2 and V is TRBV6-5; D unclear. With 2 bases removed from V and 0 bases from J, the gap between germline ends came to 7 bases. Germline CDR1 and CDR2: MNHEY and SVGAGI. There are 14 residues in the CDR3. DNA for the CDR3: TGTGCCAGCAGTTACGCAGGCCCTAACTATGGCTACACCTTC. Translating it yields CASSYAGPNYGYTF.

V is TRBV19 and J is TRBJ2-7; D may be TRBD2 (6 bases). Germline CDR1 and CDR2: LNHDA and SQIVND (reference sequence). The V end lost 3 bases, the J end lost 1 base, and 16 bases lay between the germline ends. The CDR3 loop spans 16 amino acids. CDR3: CASSMGGLTSSYEQYF. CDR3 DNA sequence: TGTGCCAGTAGTATGGGGGGACTGACTTCATCCTACGAGCAGTACTTC.

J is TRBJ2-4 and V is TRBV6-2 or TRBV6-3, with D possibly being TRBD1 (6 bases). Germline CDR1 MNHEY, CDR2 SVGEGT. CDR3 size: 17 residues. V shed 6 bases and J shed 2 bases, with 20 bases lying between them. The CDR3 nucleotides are TGTGCCAGCAGCCCGACCACAGGGTTGGGGTCCAAAAACATTCAGTACTTC. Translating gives CASSPTTGLGSKNIQYF.

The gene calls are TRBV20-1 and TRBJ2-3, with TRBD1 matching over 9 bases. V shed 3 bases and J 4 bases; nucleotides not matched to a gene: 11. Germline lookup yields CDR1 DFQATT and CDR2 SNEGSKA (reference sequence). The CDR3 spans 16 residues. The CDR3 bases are TGCAGTGCTAGTCCCCAGGGACAGGGACCAGCAGATACGCAGTATTTT. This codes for CSASPQGQGPADTQYF.

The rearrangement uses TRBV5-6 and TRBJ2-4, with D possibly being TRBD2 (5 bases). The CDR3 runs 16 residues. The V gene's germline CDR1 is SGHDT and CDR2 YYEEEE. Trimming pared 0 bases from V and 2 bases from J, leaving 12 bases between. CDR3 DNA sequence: TGTGCCAGCAGCTTGGTTGGTTCTAGCTCCAAAAACATTCAGTACTTC. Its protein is CASSLVGSSSKNIQYF.

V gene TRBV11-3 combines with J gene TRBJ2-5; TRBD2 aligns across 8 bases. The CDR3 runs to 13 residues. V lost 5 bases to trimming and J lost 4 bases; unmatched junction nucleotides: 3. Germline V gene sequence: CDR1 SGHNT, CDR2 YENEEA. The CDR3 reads CASSDREGETQYF. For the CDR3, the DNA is TGTGCCAGCAGCGACCGGGAGGGAGAGACCCAGTACTTC.

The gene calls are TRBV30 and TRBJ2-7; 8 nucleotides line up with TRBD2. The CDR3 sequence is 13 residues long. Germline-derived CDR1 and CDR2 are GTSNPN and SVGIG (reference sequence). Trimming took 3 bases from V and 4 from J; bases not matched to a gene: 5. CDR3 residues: CAWRGAGVYEQYF. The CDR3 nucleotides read TGTGCCTGGAGGGGAGCGGGGGTATACGAGCAGTACTTC.

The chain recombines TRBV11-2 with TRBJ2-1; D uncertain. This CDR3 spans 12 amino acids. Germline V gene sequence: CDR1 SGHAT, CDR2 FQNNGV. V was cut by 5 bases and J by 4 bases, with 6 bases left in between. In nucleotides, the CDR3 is TGTGCCAGCAGCCTAAGATACAATGAGCAGTTCTTC. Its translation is CASSLRYNEQFF.

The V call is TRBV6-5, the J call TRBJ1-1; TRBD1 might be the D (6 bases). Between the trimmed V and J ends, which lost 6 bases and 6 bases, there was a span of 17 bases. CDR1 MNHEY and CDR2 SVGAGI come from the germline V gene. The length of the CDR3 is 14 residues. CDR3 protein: CASREGGVKPEAFF. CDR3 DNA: TGTGCCAGCAGGGAGGGGGGGGTGAAGCCTGAAGCTTTCTTT.

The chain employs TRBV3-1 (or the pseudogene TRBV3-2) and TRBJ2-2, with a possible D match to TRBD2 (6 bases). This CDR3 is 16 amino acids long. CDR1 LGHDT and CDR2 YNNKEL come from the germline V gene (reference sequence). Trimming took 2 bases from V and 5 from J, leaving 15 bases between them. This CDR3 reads CASSQRTSRRTGELFF. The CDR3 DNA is TGTGCCAGCAGCCAACGAACTAGCCGTCGGACCGGGGAGCTGTTTTTT.